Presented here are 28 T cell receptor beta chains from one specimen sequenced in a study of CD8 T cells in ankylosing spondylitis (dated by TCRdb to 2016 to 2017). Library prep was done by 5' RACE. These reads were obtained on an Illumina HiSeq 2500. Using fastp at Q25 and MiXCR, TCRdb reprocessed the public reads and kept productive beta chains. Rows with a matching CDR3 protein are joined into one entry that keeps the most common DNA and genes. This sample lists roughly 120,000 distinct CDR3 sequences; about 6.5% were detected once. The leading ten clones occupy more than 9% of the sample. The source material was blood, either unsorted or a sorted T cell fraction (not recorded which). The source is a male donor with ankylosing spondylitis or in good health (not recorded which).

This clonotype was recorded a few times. CDR3: CASSPSLNYEQYF. In DNA, the CDR3 is TGTGCCAGCTCACCGAGCTTGAACTACGAGCAGTACTTC. The rearrangement joins TRBV18 to TRBJ2-7, with no clear D. The length of the CDR3 is 13 residues. The germline CDR1 and CDR2 sequences are KGHSH and LQKENI. The V and J ends lost 3 bases and 3 bases respectively, with 9 bases between them.

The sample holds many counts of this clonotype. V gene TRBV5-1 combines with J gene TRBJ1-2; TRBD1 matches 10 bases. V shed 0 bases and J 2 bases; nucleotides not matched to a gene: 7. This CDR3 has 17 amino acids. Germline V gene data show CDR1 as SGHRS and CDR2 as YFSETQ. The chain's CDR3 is CASSLGGTGDLNYGYTF. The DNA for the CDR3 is TGCGCCAGCAGCTTGGGCGGGACAGGGGACCTGAACTATGGCTACACCTTC.

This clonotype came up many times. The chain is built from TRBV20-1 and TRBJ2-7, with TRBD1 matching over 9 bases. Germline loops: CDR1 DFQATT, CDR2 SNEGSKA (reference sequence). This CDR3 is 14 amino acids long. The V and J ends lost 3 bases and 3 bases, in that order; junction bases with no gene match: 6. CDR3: CSASRDREIYEQYF. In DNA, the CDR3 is TGCAGTGCTAGTCGGGACAGGGAAATCTACGAGCAGTACTTC.

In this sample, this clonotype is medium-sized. The CDR3 bases are TGTGCCAGCAGCCCCCGGACAGGCGAGGGTCAAGAGACCCAGTACTTC. Translated: CASSPRTGEGQETQYF. V and J are TRBV6-2 or TRBV6-3 and TRBJ2-5, with 7 bases matching TRBD1. Trimming took 6 bases from V and 2 from J; bases not matched to a gene: 12. Germline CDR1 reads MNHEY; CDR2 reads SVGEGT. The CDR3 extends over 16 amino acids.

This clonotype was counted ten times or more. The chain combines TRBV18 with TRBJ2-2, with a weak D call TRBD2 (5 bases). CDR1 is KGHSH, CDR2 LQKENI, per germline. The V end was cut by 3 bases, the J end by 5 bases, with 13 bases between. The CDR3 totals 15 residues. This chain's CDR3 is CASSPGEGWTGELFF. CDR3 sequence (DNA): TGTGCCAGCTCACCCGGAGAGGGCTGGACCGGGGAGCTGTTTTTT.

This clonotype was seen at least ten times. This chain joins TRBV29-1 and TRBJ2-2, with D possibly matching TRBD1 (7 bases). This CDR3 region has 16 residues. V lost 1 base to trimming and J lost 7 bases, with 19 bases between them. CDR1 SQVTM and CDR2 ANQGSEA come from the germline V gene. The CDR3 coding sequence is TGCAGCGTTGAAGGACAGGGAGGAATGATGGTCGGGGAGCTGTTTTTT. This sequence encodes CSVEGQGGMMVGELFF.

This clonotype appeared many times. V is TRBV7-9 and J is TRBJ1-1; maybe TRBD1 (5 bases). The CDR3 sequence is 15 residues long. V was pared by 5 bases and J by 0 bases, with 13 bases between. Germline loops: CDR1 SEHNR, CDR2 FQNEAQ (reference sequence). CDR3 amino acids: CASSRNLGVNTEAFF. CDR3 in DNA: TGTGCCAGCAGCCGGAACCTAGGGGTGAACACTGAAGCTTTCTTT.

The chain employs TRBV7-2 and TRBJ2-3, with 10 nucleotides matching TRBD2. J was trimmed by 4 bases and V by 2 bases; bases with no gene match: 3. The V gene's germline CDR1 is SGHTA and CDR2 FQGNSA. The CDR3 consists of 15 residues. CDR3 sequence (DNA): TGTGCCAGCAGCTTATCTCTAGCGGGAGCAGATACGCAGTATTTT. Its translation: CASSLSLAGADTQYF.

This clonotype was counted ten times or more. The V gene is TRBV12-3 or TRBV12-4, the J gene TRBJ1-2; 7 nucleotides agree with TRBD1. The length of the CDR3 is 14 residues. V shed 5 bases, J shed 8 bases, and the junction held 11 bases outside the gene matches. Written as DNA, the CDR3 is TGTGCCAGCAGTAAAGACTGGGACAGAAACGGCTACACCTTC. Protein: CASSKDWDRNGYTF.

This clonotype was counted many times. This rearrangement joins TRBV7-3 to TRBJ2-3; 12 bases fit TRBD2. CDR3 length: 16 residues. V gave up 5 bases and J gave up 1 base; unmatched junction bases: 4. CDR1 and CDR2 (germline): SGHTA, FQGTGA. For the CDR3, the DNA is TGTGCCAGCAGCCCAAGACTAGCGGGGGGCACAGATACGCAGTATTTT. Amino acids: CASSPRLAGGTDTQYF.

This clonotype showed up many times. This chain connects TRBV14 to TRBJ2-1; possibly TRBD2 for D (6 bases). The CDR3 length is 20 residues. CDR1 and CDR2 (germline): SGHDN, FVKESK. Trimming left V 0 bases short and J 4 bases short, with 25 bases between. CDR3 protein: CASSQDPSFLPSAHYNEQFF. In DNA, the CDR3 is TGTGCCAGCAGCCAAGATCCTAGTTTTTTACCTAGCGCCCATTACAATGAGCAGTTCTTC.

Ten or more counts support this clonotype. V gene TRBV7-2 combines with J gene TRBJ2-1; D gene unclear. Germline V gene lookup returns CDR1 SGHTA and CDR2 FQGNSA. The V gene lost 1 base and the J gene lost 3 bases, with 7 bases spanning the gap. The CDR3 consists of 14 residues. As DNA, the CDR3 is TGTGCCAGCAGCTTAGTGGCGGACTACAATGAGCAGTTCTTC. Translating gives CASSLVADYNEQFF.

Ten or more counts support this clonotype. The CDR3 DNA is TGTGCCAGCGCCCAAGCGGGAGGGCCGACAGATACGCAGTATTTT. Translated: CASAQAGGPTDTQYF. The chain carries TRBV28 and TRBJ2-3; 10 nucleotides agree with TRBD2. Germline V CDR1 and CDR2: MDHEN, SYDVKM. The CDR3 sequence is 15 residues long. Trimming cost V 8 bases and J 3 bases; bases outside gene matches: 8.

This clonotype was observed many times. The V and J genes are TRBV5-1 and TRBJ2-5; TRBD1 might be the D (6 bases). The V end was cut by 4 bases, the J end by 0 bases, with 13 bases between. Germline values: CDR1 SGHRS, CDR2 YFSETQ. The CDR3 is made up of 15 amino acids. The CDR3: CASSQGSGYQETQYF. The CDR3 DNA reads TGCGCCAGCAGCCAGGGGTCGGGGTACCAAGAGACCCAGTACTTC.

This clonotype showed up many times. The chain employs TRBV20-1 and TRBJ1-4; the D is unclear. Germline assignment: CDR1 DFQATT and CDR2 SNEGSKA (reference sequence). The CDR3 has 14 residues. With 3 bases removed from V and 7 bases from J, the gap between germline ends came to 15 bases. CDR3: CSASAAEEGEKLFF. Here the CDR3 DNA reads TGCAGTGCTAGTGCGGCAGAGGAAGGTGAAAAACTGTTTTTT.

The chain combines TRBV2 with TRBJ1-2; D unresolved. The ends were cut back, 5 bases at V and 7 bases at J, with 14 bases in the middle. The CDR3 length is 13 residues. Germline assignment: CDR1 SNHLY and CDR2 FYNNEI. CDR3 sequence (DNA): TGTGCCAGCAGTCTTCAGAGCGCCGGTGGCTACACCTTC. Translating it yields CASSLQSAGGYTF.

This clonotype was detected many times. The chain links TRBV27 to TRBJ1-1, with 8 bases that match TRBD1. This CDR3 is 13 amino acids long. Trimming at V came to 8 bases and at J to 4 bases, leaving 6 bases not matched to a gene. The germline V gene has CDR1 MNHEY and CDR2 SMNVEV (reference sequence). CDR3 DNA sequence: TGTGCCAGCCGCGGACAGGGACGCACTGAAGCTTTCTTT. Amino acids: CASRGQGRTEAFF.

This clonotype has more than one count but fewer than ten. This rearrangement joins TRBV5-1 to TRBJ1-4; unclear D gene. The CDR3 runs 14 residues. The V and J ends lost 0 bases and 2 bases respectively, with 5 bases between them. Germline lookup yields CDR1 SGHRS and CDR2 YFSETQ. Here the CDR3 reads CASSLESTNEKLFF. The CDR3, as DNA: TGCGCCAGCAGCTTGGAAAGCACTAATGAAAAACTGTTTTTT.

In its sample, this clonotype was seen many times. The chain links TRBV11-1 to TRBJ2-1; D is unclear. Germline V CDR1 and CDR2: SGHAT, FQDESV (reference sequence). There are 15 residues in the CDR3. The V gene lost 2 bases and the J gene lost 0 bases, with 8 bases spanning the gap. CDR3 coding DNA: TGTGCCAGCAGCTTAACCGGTGGCTCCTACAATGAGCAGTTCTTC. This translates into CASSLTGGSYNEQFF.

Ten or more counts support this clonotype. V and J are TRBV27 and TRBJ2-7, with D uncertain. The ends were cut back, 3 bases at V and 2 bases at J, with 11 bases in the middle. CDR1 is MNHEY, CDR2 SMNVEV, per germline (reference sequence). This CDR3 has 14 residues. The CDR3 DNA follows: TGTGCCAGCAGTTTTACTGGGATAACCTACGAGCAGTACTTC. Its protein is CASSFTGITYEQYF.

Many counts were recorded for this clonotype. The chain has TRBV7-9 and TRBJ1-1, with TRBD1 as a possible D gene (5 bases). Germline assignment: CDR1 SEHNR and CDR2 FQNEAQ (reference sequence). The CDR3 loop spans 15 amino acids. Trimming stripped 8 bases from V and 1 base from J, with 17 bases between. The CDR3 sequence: CASSPSGAWNTEAFF. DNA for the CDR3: TGTGCCAGCTCCCCCTCCGGGGCTTGGAACACTGAAGCTTTCTTT.

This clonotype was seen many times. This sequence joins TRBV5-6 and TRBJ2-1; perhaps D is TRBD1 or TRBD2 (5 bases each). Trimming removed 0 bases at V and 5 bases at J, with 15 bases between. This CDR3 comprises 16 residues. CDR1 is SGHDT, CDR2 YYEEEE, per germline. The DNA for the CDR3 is TGTGCCAGCAGCTTGGGTGGGCCCGGGGCCCACAATGAGCAGTTCTTC. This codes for CASSLGGPGAHNEQFF.

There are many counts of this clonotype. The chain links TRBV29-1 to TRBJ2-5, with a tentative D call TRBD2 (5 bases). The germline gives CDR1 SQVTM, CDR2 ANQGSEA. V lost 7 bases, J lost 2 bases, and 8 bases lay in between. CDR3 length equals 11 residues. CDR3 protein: CSAREQETQYF. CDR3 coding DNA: TGCAGCGCTAGGGAGCAAGAGACCCAGTACTTC.

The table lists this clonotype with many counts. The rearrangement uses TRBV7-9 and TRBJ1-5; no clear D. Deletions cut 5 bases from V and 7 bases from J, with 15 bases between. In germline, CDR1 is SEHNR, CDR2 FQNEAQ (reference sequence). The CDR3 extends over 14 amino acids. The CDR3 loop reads CASSGPIPEQPQHF. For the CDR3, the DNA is TGTGCCAGCAGCGGACCGATTCCGGAACAGCCCCAGCATTTT. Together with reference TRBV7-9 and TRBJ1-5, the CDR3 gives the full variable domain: DTGVSQNPRHKITKRGQNVTFRCDPISEHNRLYWYRQTLGQGPEFLTYFQNEAQLEKSRLLSDRFSAERPKGSFSTLEIQRTEQGDSAMYLCASSGPIPEQPQHFGDGTRLSIL.

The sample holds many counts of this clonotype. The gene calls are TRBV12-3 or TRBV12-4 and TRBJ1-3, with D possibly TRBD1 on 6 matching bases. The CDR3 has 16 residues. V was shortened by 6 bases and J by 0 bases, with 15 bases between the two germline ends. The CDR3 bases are TGTGCCAGCAGCTGGGGGCAGCTAAGCTCTGGAAACACCATATATTTT. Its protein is CASSWGQLSSGNTIYF.

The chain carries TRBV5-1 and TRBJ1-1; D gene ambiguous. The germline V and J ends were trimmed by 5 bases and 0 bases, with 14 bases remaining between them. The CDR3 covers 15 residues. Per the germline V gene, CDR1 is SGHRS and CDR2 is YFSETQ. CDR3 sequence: CASRKTGEMNTEAFF. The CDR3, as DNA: TGCGCCAGCAGAAAGACCGGGGAAATGAACACTGAAGCTTTCTTT.

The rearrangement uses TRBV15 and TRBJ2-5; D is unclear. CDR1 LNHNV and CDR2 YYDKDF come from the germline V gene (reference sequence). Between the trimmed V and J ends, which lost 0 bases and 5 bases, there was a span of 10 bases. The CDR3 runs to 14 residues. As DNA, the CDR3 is TGTGCCACCAGCAGAGATGTGTCGACGGAGACCCAGTACTTC. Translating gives CATSRDVSTETQYF.

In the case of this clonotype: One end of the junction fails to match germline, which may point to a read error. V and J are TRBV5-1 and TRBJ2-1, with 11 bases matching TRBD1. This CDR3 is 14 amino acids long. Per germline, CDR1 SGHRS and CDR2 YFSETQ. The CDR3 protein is CTSSWGQGVREQFF. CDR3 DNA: TGCACCAGCAGCTGGGGACAGGGGGTGCGTGAGCAGTTCTTC.